Shown below are 8 T cell receptor beta chains from a single sample sequenced in a study of PD-1 blockade in classical Hodgkin lymphoma. Time point indicated: cycle 4 day 1 (C4D1), after 5 to 7 weeks of nivolumab. Every patient had relapsed following autologous stem cell transplantation, and cohorts differed in brentuximab vedotin exposure. Profiled with immunoSEQ multiplex PCR; TCRdb holds only in-frame clones, not every one. The sample lists more than 90,000 clones; roughly 73% were seen once. The sequencing here drew on peripheral blood mononuclear cells (PBMCs), taken before the fourth cycle of nivolumab. These TCRs come from a human donor with classical Hodgkin lymphoma.

This chain links TRBV5-8 with TRBJ2-3; perhaps TRBD1 as D (5 bases). The CDR3 length is 14 residues. The V end lost 0 bases, the J end lost 4 bases, and 9 bases lay between the germline ends. Germline V gene lookup returns CDR1 SGHTS and CDR2 YDEGEE. For the CDR3, the DNA is TGTGCCAGCAGCTTGGGGGGCGGTGCAGATACGCAGTATTTT. Translating it yields CASSLGGGADTQYF.

This chain joins TRBV7-2 and TRBJ1-3; D unclear. In germline, CDR1 is SGHTA, CDR2 FQGNSA. The CDR3 is made up of 16 amino acids. V was trimmed by 4 bases and J by 0 bases, leaving 13 bases between them. The CDR3 nucleotides read TGTGCCAGCAGCTACCCCGGCAGTAGCTCTGGAAACACCATATATTTT. Its protein is CASSYPGSSSGNTIYF.

This clone was seen a single time. The chain is built from TRBV7-2 and TRBJ1-4; no firm D call. The CDR3 consists of 14 residues. Trimming stripped 2 bases from V and 8 bases from J, with 12 bases between. Germline lookup yields CDR1 SGHTA and CDR2 FQGNSA. DNA for the CDR3: TGTGCCAGCAGCTTAAGCTGGCGAAGCGAAAAACTGTTTTTT. This gives the protein CASSLSWRSEKLFF.

The gene calls are TRBV19 and TRBJ2-7; 7 nucleotides align to TRBD2. Germline loops: CDR1 LNHDA, CDR2 SQIVND (reference sequence). With V trimmed by 6 bases and J by 4 bases, 9 bases remained unmatched. The CDR3 runs 14 residues. The CDR3, as DNA: TGTGCCAGTAGGGGAGGGCCAGGGAAGTACGAGCAGTACTTC. It is translated as CASRGGPGKYEQYF. Based on the CDR3 plus reference TRBV19 and TRBJ2-7, the full variable domain is DGGITQSPKYLFRKEGQNVTLSCEQNLNHDAMYWYRQDPGQGLRLIYYSQIVNDFQKGDIAEGYSVSREKKESFPLTVTSAQKNPTAFYLCASRGGPGKYEQYFGPGTRLTVT.

This chain uses TRBV7-8 with TRBJ2-5, with TRBD1 identical over 9 bases. Germline V gene lookup returns CDR1 SGHVS and CDR2 FQNEAQ. This CDR3 is 14 amino acids long. The trim removed 5 bases at V and 5 bases at J, leaving 6 bases unmatched. The CDR3 DNA follows: TGTGCCAGCAGCAAACGAGACAGGGGGGAGACCCAGTACTTC. Translation: CASSKRDRGETQYF.

A single count supports this clone. The rearrangement links TRBV27 to TRBJ2-1; TRBD2 agrees at 9 bases. CDR1 is MNHEY and CDR2 is SMNVEV in the germline V gene (reference sequence). The V segment lost 5 bases and the J segment 0 bases; nucleotides outside the gene matches: 2. The CDR3 extends over 15 amino acids. CDR3: CASSLAGSSYNEQFF. DNA for the CDR3: TGTGCCAGCAGTCTAGCGGGGAGCTCCTACAATGAGCAGTTCTTC.

The chain carries TRBV9 and TRBJ1-1; D may be TRBD1 (5 bases). V lost 1 base to trimming and J lost 1 base, with 8 bases between them. From germline, CDR1 is SGDLS and CDR2 YYNGEE. This CDR3 is built from 14 residues. This CDR3 reads CASSVTGSNTEAFF. The CDR3 DNA follows: TGTGCCAGCAGCGTAACAGGCTCGAACACTGAAGCTTTCTTT.

Note on this clone: One end of the junction fails to match germline, which may point to a read error. The CDR3 sequence: CAWSVLSDPLF. CDR3 DNA sequence: TGTGCCTGGAGTGTCTTGTCGGATCCTCTATTC. The chain joins TRBV30 to TRBJ1-2, with D unclear. The germline V gene has CDR1 GTSNPN and CDR2 SVGIG (reference sequence). CDR3 length equals 11 residues.